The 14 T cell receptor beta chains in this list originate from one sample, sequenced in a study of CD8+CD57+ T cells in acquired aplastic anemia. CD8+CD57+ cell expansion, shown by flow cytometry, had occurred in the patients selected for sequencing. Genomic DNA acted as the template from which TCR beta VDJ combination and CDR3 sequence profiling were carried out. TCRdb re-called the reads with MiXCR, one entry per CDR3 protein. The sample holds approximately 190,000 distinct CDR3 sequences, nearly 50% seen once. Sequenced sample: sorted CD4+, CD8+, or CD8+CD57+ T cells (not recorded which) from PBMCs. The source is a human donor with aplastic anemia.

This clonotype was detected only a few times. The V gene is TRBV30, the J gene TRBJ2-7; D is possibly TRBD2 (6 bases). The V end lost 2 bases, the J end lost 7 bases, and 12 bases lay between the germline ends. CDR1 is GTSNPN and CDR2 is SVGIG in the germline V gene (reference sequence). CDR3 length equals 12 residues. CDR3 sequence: CAWSRLRGEQYF. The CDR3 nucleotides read TGTGCCTGGAGTCGGCTTCGGGGGGAGCAGTACTTC.

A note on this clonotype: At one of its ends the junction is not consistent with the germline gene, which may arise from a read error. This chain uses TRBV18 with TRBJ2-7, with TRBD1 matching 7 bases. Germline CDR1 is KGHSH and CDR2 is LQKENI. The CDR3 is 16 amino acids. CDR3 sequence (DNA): TGTGCCAGCTCACCCGTGACAGGGCTAAAATCCTACGGGCAGTACTTC. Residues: CASSPVTGLKSYGQYF.

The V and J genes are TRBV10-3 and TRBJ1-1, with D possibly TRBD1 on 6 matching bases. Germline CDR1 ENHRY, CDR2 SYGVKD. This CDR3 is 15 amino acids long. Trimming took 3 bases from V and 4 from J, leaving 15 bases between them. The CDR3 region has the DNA TGTGCCATCAGTGACGGGGCAGGGGTCGGCACTGAAGCTTTCTTT. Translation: CAISDGAGVGTEAFF.

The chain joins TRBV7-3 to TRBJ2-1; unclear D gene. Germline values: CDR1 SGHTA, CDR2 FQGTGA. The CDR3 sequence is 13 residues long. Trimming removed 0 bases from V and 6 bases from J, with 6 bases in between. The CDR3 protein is CASSLTMSNEQFF. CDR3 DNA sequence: TGTGCCAGCAGCTTAACTATGAGCAATGAGCAGTTCTTC.

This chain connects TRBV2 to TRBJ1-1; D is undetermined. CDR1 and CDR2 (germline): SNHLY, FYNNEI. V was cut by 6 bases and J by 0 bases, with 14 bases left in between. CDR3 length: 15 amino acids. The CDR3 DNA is TGTGCCAGCAGGTCCTCGGACGGTGTGAACACTGAAGCTTTCTTT. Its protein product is CASRSSDGVNTEAFF.

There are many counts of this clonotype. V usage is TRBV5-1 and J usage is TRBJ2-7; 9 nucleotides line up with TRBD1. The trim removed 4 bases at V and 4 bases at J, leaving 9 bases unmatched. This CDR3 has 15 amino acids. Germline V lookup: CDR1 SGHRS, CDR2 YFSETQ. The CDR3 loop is CASSPGTGLQYEQYF. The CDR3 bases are TGCGCCAGCAGCCCGGGGACAGGGCTCCAGTACGAGCAGTACTTC.

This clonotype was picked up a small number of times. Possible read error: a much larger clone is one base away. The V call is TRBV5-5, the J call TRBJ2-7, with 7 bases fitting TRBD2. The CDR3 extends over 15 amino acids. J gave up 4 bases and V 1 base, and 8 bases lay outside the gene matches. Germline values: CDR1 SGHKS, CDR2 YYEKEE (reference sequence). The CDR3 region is CASSLTSASGYEQYF. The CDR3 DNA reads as TGTGCCAGCAGCTTGACTAGCGCGAGCGGGTACGAGCAGTACTTC.

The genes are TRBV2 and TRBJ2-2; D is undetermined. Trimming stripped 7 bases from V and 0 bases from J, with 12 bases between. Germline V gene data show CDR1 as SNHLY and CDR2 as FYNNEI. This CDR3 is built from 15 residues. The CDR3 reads CASTHREANTGELFF. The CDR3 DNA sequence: TGTGCCAGCACTCACAGAGAGGCGAACACCGGGGAGCTGTTTTTT.

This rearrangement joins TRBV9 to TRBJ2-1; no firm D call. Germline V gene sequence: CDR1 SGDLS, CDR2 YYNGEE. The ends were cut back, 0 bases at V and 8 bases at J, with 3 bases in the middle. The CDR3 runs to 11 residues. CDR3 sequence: CASSVGYEQFF. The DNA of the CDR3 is TGTGCCAGCAGCGTAGGTTATGAGCAGTTCTTC.

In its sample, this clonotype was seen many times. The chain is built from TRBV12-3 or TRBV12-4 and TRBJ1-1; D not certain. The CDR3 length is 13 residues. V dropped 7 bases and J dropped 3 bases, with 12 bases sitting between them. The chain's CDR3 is CASTLIGDTEAFF. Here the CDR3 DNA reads TGTGCCAGCACTCTAATTGGAGACACTGAAGCTTTCTTT.

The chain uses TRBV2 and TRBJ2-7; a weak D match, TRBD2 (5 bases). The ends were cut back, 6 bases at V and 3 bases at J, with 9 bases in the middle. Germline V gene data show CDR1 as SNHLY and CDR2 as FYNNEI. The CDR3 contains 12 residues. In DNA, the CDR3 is TGTGCCAGCAGAGCGGAAAACTACGAGCAGTACTTC. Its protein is CASRAENYEQYF.

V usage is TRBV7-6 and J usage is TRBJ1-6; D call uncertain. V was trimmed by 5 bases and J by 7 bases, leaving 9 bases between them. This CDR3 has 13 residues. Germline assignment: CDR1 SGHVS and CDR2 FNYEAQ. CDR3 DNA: TGTGCCAGCAGCGACGGTTGGAATTCACCCCTCCACTTT. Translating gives CASSDGWNSPLHF.

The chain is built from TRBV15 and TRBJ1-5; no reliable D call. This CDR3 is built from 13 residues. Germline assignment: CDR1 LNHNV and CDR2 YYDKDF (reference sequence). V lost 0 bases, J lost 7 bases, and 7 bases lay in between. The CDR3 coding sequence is TGTGCCACCAGCAGAGAGAACAAACAGCCCCAGCATTTT. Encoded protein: CATSRENKQPQHF.

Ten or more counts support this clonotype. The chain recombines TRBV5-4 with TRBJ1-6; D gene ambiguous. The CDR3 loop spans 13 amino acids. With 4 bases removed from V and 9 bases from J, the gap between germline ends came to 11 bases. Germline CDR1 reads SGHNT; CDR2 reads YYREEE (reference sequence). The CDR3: CASSLEFFSPLHF. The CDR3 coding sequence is TGTGCCAGCAGCCTCGAATTTTTTTCACCCCTCCACTTT.